These 23 T cell receptor beta chains were all obtained from the same sample, sequenced in a study of yellow fever vaccine responses in identical twins. Each CDR3 protein is one row after TCRdb ran MiXCR on the RT-PCR reads. The table lists several thousand distinct CDR3 sequences, around 83% of them singletons, with about 1.1% in the top ten. The specimen was T cells from blood (PBMCs), unsorted or a sorted subset (not recorded which), collected before or after yellow fever vaccination (not recorded which). The origin of the receptors is a woman younger than 30 who received the yellow fever vaccine.

The chain links TRBV7-9 to TRBJ2-1; D ambiguous. Trimming removed 3 bases from V and 7 bases from J, with 13 bases in between. The CDR3 runs 14 residues. Germline V CDR1 and CDR2: SEHNR, FQNEAQ (reference sequence). The CDR3 protein is CASSFPGTVNEQFF. The CDR3 DNA sequence: TGTGCCAGCAGCTTCCCAGGAACCGTTAATGAGCAGTTCTTC.

The J gene is TRBJ2-7, the V gene TRBV18; the D is unclear. Germline loops: CDR1 KGHSH, CDR2 LQKENI. Trimming removed 8 bases from V and 2 bases from J, with 10 bases in between. This CDR3 is 12 amino acids long. In DNA form, the CDR3 reads TGTGCCAGCGCACAGCTAGCCTACGAGCAGTACTTC. It yields the protein CASAQLAYEQYF.

The chain is built from TRBV2 and TRBJ1-4; D gene uncertain. Trimming pared 7 bases from V and 2 bases from J, leaving 11 bases between. Germline CDR1 reads SNHLY; CDR2 reads FYNNEI. CDR3 length: 14 amino acids. Written as DNA, the CDR3 is TGTGCCAGCAAGGTCCGCTTGACTAATGAAAAACTGTTTTTT. This codes for CASKVRLTNEKLFF.

CDR3 in amino acids: CASTRQGHTEAFF. As DNA, the CDR3 is TGTGCCAGTACCAGACAGGGGCACACTGAAGCTTTCTTT. This chain connects TRBV19 to TRBJ1-1; 8 nucleotides line up with TRBD1. CDR1 and CDR2 from the germline V gene are LNHDA and SQIVND (reference sequence). CDR3 length: 13 amino acids. After removal of 7 bases from V and 3 bases from J, the junction contained 4 bases not matched to a gene.

A single count supports this clonotype. The chain recombines TRBV27 with TRBJ2-7, with 11 bases aligning to TRBD1. CDR3 length: 15 residues. Germline V gives CDR1 MNHEY, CDR2 SMNVEV (reference sequence). Losses at the gene ends were 7 bases for V and 6 bases for J; bases not matched to a gene: 11. The CDR3, as DNA: TGTGCCAGCAATCATGTCGGGACAGGGGGTCTCGAGCAGTACTTC. Its protein is CASNHVGTGGLEQYF.

The chain couples TRBV5-6 to TRBJ1-1, with 7 bases aligning to TRBD1. The CDR3 extends over 14 amino acids. J lost 5 bases, V lost 4 bases, and 8 bases had no gene match. Germline V CDR1 and CDR2: SGHDT, YYEEEE. Here the CDR3 reads CASSPPGGWTEAFF. In DNA form, the CDR3 reads TGTGCCAGCAGCCCGCCAGGGGGTTGGACTGAAGCTTTCTTT.

This chain links TRBV28 with TRBJ2-7; possibly TRBD2 for D (6 bases). The germline V gene has CDR1 MDHEN and CDR2 SYDVKM. The CDR3 is 12 amino acids. The V and J ends lost 3 bases and 7 bases respectively, with 10 bases between them. The CDR3 DNA reads TGTGCCAGCAGTTTGGCGGGGAAAGAGCAGTACTTC. Residues: CASSLAGKEQYF.

This sequence joins TRBV7-2 and TRBJ2-1; D gene ambiguous. Trimming took 2 bases from V and 4 from J, leaving 6 bases between them. Germline lookup yields CDR1 SGHTA and CDR2 FQGNSA. The length of the CDR3 is 13 residues. DNA of the CDR3: TGTGCCAGCAGCTTAACCGGATACAATGAGCAGTTCTTC. Translated, it gives CASSLTGYNEQFF.

This chain uses TRBV18 with TRBJ2-4, with a tentative D call TRBD2 (6 bases). The germline V gene encodes CDR1 KGHSH and CDR2 LQKENI. The CDR3 runs to 15 residues. Trimming left V 1 base short and J 1 base short, with 8 bases between. The CDR3 DNA reads as TGTGCCAGCTCACCACAGGGGAGGGCCAAAAACATTCAGTACTTC. Amino acid sequence: CASSPQGRAKNIQYF.

This clonotype was seen a single time. V usage is TRBV18 and J usage is TRBJ1-3; D uncertain. Deletions cut 8 bases from V and 0 bases from J, with 8 bases between. Germline values: CDR1 KGHSH, CDR2 LQKENI. This CDR3 comprises 13 residues. CDR3 sequence reads: CASTYNSGNTIYF. CDR3 nucleotides: TGTGCCAGCACGTACAACTCTGGAAACACCATATATTTT.

This clonotype was found once. The chain couples TRBV7-2 to TRBJ2-7; D is tentatively TRBD1 or TRBD2 (6 bases each). There are 14 residues in the CDR3. From germline, CDR1 is SGHTA and CDR2 FQGNSA. V was trimmed by 3 bases and J by 3 bases, leaving 12 bases between them. The CDR3 loop reads CASSLGGDNYEQYF. CDR3 DNA: TGTGCCAGCAGCTTGGGCGGGGACAACTACGAGCAGTACTTC.

The chain recombines TRBV12-3 or TRBV12-4 with TRBJ2-7, with D possibly being TRBD2 (5 bases). Trimming left V 5 bases short and J 3 bases short, with 8 bases between. The CDR3 covers 12 residues. CDR3 in DNA: TGTGCCAGCAGTCCGGAGGACTACGAGCAGTACTTC. Translation: CASSPEDYEQYF.

This chain joins TRBV6-5 and TRBJ2-3, with 12 bases identical to TRBD2. This CDR3 comprises 16 residues. V shed 2 bases and J 3 bases; nucleotides not matched to a gene: 3. Per the germline V gene, CDR1 is MNHEY and CDR2 is SVGAGI. DNA of the CDR3: TGTGCCAGCAGTTACCTACTAGCGGGGGGAACAGATACGCAGTATTTT. Its translation is CASSYLLAGGTDTQYF.

The chain joins TRBV11-2 to TRBJ2-4; 8 bases are a match to TRBD1. CDR1 is SGHAT and CDR2 is FQNNGV in the germline V gene. The CDR3 is 17 amino acids. After removal of 5 bases from V and 1 base from J, the junction contained 10 bases not matched to a gene. CDR3 DNA sequence: TGTGCCAGCAGCCCCAGACAGGGGAAGTTGGCCAAAAACATTCAGTACTTC. Translating gives CASSPRQGKLAKNIQYF.

The chain uses TRBV3-1 and TRBJ2-4, with D unclear. The length of the CDR3 is 17 residues. Trimming left V 1 base short and J 1 base short, with 14 bases between. Germline V CDR1 and CDR2: LGHDT, YNNKEL (reference sequence). This chain's CDR3 is CASSQGPPGAAKNIQYF. Here the CDR3 DNA reads TGTGCCAGCAGCCAAGGGCCGCCGGGTGCCGCCAAAAACATTCAGTACTTC.

The J gene is TRBJ2-7, the V gene TRBV28; D gene ambiguous. Per the germline V gene, CDR1 is MDHEN and CDR2 is SYDVKM. Trimming took 4 bases from V and 0 from J, leaving 13 bases between them. The CDR3 is 15 amino acids. The CDR3 loop reads CASSSSGKSSYEQYF. As DNA, the CDR3 is TGTGCCAGCAGTTCGTCCGGAAAAAGCTCCTACGAGCAGTACTTC.

This chain connects TRBV14 to TRBJ2-5, with 7 bases that match TRBD1. With 2 bases clipped from V and 6 bases from J, the junction kept 6 bases outside the gene matches. In germline, CDR1 is SGHDN, CDR2 FVKESK. The CDR3 runs to 14 residues. In DNA form, the CDR3 reads TGTGCCAGCAGCCAATACAACAGGGGACAGACCCAGTACTTC. Its translation: CASSQYNRGQTQYF.

A remark on this clonotype: A read error may account for a junction end that differs from germline. J is TRBJ2-7 and V is TRBV18; 12 bases fit TRBD2. Germline V gene lookup returns CDR1 KGHSH and CDR2 LQKENI. The CDR3 has 15 amino acids. CDR3 in DNA: TGTGCCAGCTTACCAGGACTAGCGGGAACCTACGAGCAGTACTTC. Translated, it gives CASLPGLAGTYEQYF.

The chain employs TRBV18 and TRBJ1-5; TRBD1 might be the D (6 bases). CDR1 and CDR2 (germline): KGHSH, LQKENI. The V gene lost 4 bases and the J gene lost 4 bases, with 20 bases spanning the gap. CDR3 length: 17 residues. Here the CDR3 reads CASSLSQGNLNNQPQHF. In DNA form, the CDR3 reads TGTGCCAGCTCACTCAGCCAGGGGAATCTTAATAATCAGCCCCAGCATTTT.

The chain joins TRBV7-3 to TRBJ2-7; 8 bases map to TRBD1. CDR3 size: 15 residues. Germline CDR1 SGHTA, CDR2 FQGTGA. J was trimmed by 4 bases and V by 5 bases; bases with no gene match: 10. The CDR3 coding sequence is TGTGCCAGCAGCCCTCGGACAGGGCAGCTTTACGAGCAGTACTTC. It is translated as CASSPRTGQLYEQYF.

This chain uses TRBV14 with TRBJ2-3, with a weak D call TRBD1 (5 bases). This CDR3 is built from 14 residues. Per the germline V gene, CDR1 is SGHDN and CDR2 is FVKESK. V shed 4 bases and J shed 5 bases, with 13 bases lying between them. This CDR3 reads CASSRVPQGDTQYF. DNA for the CDR3: TGTGCCAGCAGCCGAGTGCCCCAGGGAGATACGCAGTATTTT. Using reference TRBV14 and TRBJ2-3 for the parts outside the CDR3, the full variable domain is EAGVTQFPSHSVIEKGQTVTLRCDPISGHDNLYWYRRVMGKEIKFLLHFVKESKQDESGMPNNRFLAERTGGTYSTLKVQPAELEDSGVYFCASSRVPQGDTQYFGPGTRLTVL.

This clonotype appeared a single time. The chain uses TRBV2 and TRBJ1-6; 9 positions match TRBD1. Looked up from germline, CDR1 is SNHLY and CDR2 is FYNNEI. J was trimmed by 8 bases and V by 5 bases; bases with no gene match: 4. The length of the CDR3 is 14 residues. In DNA, the CDR3 is TGTGCCAGCAGTAGCGACAGGGGGGATTCACCCCTCCACTTT. Protein: CASSSDRGDSPLHF. Together with reference TRBV2 and TRBJ1-6, the CDR3 gives the full variable domain: EPEVTQTPSHQVTQMGQEVILRCVPISNHLYFYWYRQILGQKVEFLVSFYNNEISEKSEIFDDQFSVERPDGSNFTLKIRSTKLEDSAMYFCASSSDRGDSPLHFGNGTRLTVT.

The CDR3 loop reads CASSLGDSVSYEQYF. The DNA for the CDR3 is TGTGCCAGCAGCTTAGGAGACAGCGTTTCCTACGAGCAGTACTTC. This chain links TRBV11-2 with TRBJ2-7; perhaps TRBD1 as D (5 bases). The CDR3 sequence is 15 residues long. V lost 1 base and J 1 base, leaving 11 bases between the germline ends. CDR1 SGHAT and CDR2 FQNNGV come from the germline V gene.